This record looks at one TCR beta chain sequence and its context. Original handling: Scientists estimated how many nucleated cells there were by amplifying reference gene primers. TCRdb's table, derived via immunoSEQ multiplex PCR, lists solely in-frame clones and lacks some. The V and J calls and the clone size are those of that table, but D and trimming were determined from the DNA. The table lists 60,000 to 75,000 clones, just over 90% of them singletons. CDR3 length: 15 residues. In germline, CDR1 is SGHKS, CDR2 YYEKEE (reference sequence). V dropped 4 bases and J dropped 0 bases, with 13 bases sitting between them. These data come from a study of blood T cell repertoires in COVID-19. Background on the study: Italy, Spain and the United States were the sources of the convalescent and acute COVID-19 samples. The cDNA or gDNA used as material had been derived from T cells, B-cell-depleted T cells, or PBMCs.

The V and J genes are TRBV5-5 and TRBJ1-2; D unresolved. Sequencing was performed on peripheral blood. The clonotype originates from a human donor in a cohort sampled during active COVID-19. CDR3 sequence: CASSLVSLANYGYTF. In DNA form, the CDR3 reads TGTGCCAGCAGCCTCGTCTCCTTAGCTAACTATGGCTACACCTTC.